A single sample is the source of the 2 T cell receptor beta chains below, sequenced in a study of human T cells and chemical hapten exposure. MiXCR was run by TCRdb on the RACE reads, yielding one entry per CDR3 protein. Among about 130,000 distinct CDR3 sequences listed, 9% to 10% were seen once. Described time point: healthy volunteer bleed at 2 weeks. The total RNA was obtained from whole blood that was not fractionated. Material: whole blood. These receptors were obtained from a male donor in good health. Some clones in this sample may be carry-over from other donors' samples.

This clonotype was counted at least ten times. This chain joins TRBV20-1 and TRBJ2-3; 9 bases line up with TRBD2. CDR1 and CDR2 (germline): DFQATT, SNEGSKA (reference sequence). The CDR3 runs 17 residues. V dropped 0 bases and J dropped 2; count of bases not matched to a gene: 9. CDR3 residues: CSAREVPPSGVTDTQYF. The CDR3 nucleotides read TGCAGTGCTAGAGAAGTCCCCCCTAGCGGGGTCACAGATACGCAGTATTTT.

This clonotype was detected a few times. The V call is TRBV6-2 or TRBV6-3, the J call TRBJ2-1; 10 nucleotides line up with TRBD2. V shed 6 bases, J shed 15 bases, and the junction held 17 bases outside the gene matches. Germline V CDR1 and CDR2: MNHEY, SVGEGT. The CDR3 is 15 residues long. The CDR3 loop is CASSPLFLAGASLFF. CDR3 in DNA: TGTGCCAGCAGCCCACTCTTCCTAGCGGGAGCCTCGTTGTTCTTC.